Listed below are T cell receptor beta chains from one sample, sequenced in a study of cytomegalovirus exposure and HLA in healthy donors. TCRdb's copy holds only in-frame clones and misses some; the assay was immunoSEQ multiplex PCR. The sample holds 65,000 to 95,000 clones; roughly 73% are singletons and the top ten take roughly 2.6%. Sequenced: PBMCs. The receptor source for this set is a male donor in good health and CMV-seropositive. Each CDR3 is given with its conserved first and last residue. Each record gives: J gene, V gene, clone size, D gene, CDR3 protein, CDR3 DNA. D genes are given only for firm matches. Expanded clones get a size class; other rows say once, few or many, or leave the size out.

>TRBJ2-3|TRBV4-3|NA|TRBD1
CASSQGTGGGGTQYF
TGCGCCAGCAGCCAAGGGACAGGGGGGGGCGGTACGCAGTATTTT
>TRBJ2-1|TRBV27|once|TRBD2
CASRALAGGLYNEQFF
TGTGCCAGCAGGGCCCTAGCGGGAGGGCTCTACAATGAGCAGTTCTTC
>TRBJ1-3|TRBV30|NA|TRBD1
CAWSVIVGQPYSGNTIYF
TGTGCCTGGAGTGTAATAGTGGGACAGCCCTACTCTGGAAACACCATATATTTT
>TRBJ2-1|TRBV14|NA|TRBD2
CASSPLGEGNNEQFF
TGTGCCAGCAGCCCGCTGGGGGAGGGAAACAATGAGCAGTTCTTC
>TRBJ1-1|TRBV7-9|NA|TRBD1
CASSLASGGAEAFF
TGTGCCAGCAGCTTAGCGTCAGGGGGTGCTGAAGCTTTCTTT
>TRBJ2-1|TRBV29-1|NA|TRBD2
CSVEGSGSSYNEQFF
TGCAGCGTTGAAGGCAGCGGGAGCTCCTACAATGAGCAGTTCTTC
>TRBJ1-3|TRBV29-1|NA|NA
CSVQQGNSGNTIYF
TGCAGCGTGCAACAGGGCAACTCTGGAAACACCATATATTTT
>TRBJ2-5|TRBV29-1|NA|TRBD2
CSVAGTSGRGGQETQYF
TGCAGCGTTGCTGGGACTAGCGGGCGGGGGGGCCAAGAGACCCAGTACTTC
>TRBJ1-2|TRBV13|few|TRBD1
CAGRDRVSYGYTF
TGTGCCGGACGGGACAGGGTTTCCTATGGCTACACCTTC
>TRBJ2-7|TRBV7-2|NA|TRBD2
CASSPLGTSANEQYF
TGTGCCAGCAGCCCACTCGGGACTAGCGCTAATGAGCAGTACTTC
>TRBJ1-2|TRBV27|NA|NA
CASSPTGEGNTF
TGTGCCAGCAGTCCGACGGGGGAGGGTAACACCTTC
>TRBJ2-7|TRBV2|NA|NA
CASRRGLGIREQYF
TGTGCCAGCCGCAGGGGTTTAGGAATACGCGAGCAGTACTTC
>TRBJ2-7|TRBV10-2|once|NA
CASVSLQGTYEQYF
TGCGCCAGCGTAAGTTTACAGGGTACCTACGAGCAGTACTTC
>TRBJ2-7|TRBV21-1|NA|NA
CASSTRDRAHEQYF
TGTGCCAGCAGCACCCGGGACAGGGCCCACGAGCAGTACTTC
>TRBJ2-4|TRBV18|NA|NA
CASSTGRSKNIQYF
TGTGCCAGCTCGACAGGTCGGTCCAAAAACATTCAGTACTTC
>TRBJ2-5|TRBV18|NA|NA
CASSPLRGSTVGETQYF
TGTGCCAGCTCACCCCTGAGAGGGTCCACGGTTGGGGAGACCCAGTACTTC
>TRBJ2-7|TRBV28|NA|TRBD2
CASSYRLAQQYF
TGTGCCAGCAGTTACAGACTAGCACAGCAGTACTTC
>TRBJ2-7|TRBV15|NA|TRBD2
CATSRETSGYEQYF
TGTGCCACCAGCAGAGAGACTAGCGGATACGAGCAGTACTTC
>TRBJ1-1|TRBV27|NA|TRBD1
CASRWDRRNTEAFF
TGTGCCAGCAGATGGGACAGGAGGAACACTGAAGCTTTCTTT
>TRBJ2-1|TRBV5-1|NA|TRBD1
CASSGRTGINNEQFF
TGCGCCAGCAGCGGTAGGACAGGGATCAACAATGAGCAGTTCTTC
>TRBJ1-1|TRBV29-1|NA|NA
CSVENPTGVGTEAFF
TGCAGCGTTGAGAACCCCACCGGGGTGGGCACTGAAGCTTTCTTT
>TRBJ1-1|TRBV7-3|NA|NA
CASSPRGSGTEAFF
TGTGCCAGCAGCCCAAGGGGAAGCGGGACTGAAGCTTTCTTT
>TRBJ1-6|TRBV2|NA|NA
CASSEGAGASGSPLHF
TGTGCCAGCAGTGAAGGGGCAGGGGCCTCGGGATCACCCCTCCACTTT
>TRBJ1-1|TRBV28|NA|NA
CASSSRVRTEAFF
TGTGCCAGCAGTTCCCGGGTGCGCACTGAAGCTTTCTTT
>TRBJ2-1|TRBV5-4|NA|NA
CASSPKGGQANEQFF
TGTGCCAGCAGCCCCAAGGGAGGACAGGCGAATGAGCAGTTCTTC
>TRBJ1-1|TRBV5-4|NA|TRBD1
CASSVGTGGHTEAFF
TGTGCCAGCAGCGTAGGGACAGGGGGCCACACTGAAGCTTTCTTT
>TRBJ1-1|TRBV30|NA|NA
CARGSGVVTEAFF
TGTGCCAGGGGGTCGGGTGTTGTCACTGAAGCTTTCTTT
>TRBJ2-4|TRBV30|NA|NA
CAWSGGQGNIQYF
TGTGCCTGGAGCGGGGGGCAGGGAAACATTCAGTACTTC
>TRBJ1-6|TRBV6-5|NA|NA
CASSSDGGDNSPLHF
TGTGCCAGCAGTTCTGACGGGGGAGATAATTCACCCCTCCACTTT
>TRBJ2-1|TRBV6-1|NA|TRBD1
CASSEGTGYYNEQFF
TGTGCCAGCAGTGAAGGGACAGGTTACTACAATGAGCAGTTCTTC
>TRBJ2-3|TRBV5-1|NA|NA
CASSWGGPDTQYF
TGCGCCAGCAGCTGGGGGGGGCCAGATACGCAGTATTTT
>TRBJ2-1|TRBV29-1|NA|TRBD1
CSVEGQGAGYEQFF
TGCAGCGTTGAGGGGCAGGGGGCTGGTTATGAGCAGTTCTTC
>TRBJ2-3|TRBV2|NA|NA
CASSVEGASTDTQYF
TGTGCCAGCAGTGTGGAGGGCGCTAGCACAGATACGCAGTATTTT
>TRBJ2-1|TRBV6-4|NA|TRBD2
CASSESSGRASNEQFF
TGTGCCAGCAGTGAATCCAGCGGGAGGGCCTCGAATGAGCAGTTCTTC
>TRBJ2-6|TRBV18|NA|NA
CASSPSGANVLTF
TGTGCCAGCTCACCATCAGGCGCCAACGTCCTGACTTTC
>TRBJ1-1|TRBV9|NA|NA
CASTSEEVGMYEAFF
TGTGCCAGCACCTCTGAGGAGGTCGGAATGTATGAAGCTTTCTTT
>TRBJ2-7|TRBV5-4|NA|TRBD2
CASSLGEGWEQYF
TGTGCCAGCAGCTTGGGGGAGGGGTGGGAGCAGTACTTC
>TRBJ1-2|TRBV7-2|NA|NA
CASTLTVDYGYTF
TGTGCCAGCACCCTGACAGTTGACTATGGCTACACCTTC
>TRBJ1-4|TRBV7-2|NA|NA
CASSLTTNEKLFF
TGTGCCAGCAGCCTAACAACTAATGAAAAACTGTTTTTT
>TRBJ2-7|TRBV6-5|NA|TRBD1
CASKRDRKSYEQYF
TGTGCCAGCAAACGGGACAGAAAGTCCTACGAGCAGTACTTC
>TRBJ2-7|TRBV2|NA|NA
CASSGQGTRGPYEQYF
TGTGCCAGCAGTGGGCAAGGGACAAGGGGTCCCTACGAGCAGTACTTC
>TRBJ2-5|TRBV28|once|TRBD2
CASSISGSGETQYF
TGTGCCAGCAGTATTAGCGGGAGCGGAGAGACCCAGTACTTC
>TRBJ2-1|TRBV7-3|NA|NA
CASSLGSGSRYNEQFF
TGTGCCAGCAGCCTTGGGTCGGGGTCTAGATACAATGAGCAGTTCTTC
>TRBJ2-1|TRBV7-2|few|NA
CASSLVWSGNEQFF
TGTGCCAGCAGCTTAGTTTGGTCAGGCAATGAGCAGTTCTTC
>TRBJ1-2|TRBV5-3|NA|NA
CAKIRSQSYGYTF
TGTGCCAAAATCAGGTCACAGTCCTATGGCTACACCTTC
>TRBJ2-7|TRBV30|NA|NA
CAAIGFRYEQYF
TGTGCCGCAATTGGCTTCCGCTACGAGCAGTACTTC
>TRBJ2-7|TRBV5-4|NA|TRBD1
CASSTGTGAGRTYEQYF
TGTGCCAGCAGCACCGGGACAGGAGCGGGTCGGACCTACGAGCAGTACTTC
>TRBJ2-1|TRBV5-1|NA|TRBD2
CASSSRLAGGRSWEYNEQFF
TGCGCCAGCAGCTCGCGACTAGCGGGAGGACGGAGTTGGGAGTACAATGAGCAGTTCTTC
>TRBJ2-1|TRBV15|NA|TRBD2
CASSRVGIAGGRGNEQFF
TGTGCCAGCAGCAGAGTGGGGATAGCGGGAGGTAGAGGCAATGAGCAGTTCTTC
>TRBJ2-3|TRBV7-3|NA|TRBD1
CASRWDSATDTQYF
TGTGCCAGCAGATGGGACAGTGCCACAGATACGCAGTATTTT
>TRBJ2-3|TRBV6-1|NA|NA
CASSSGLPDTQYF
TGTGCCAGCAGCTCAGGGTTGCCAGATACGCAGTATTTT
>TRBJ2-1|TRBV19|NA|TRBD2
CASTIRAGENEQFF
TGTGCCAGTACTATACGAGCGGGAGAGAATGAGCAGTTCTTC